This T cell receptor beta chain was identified during a study of shared clonotypes between healthy human individuals. Assay: immunoSEQ multiplex PCR; the TCRdb copy retains only in-frame clones and omits some. The table has over 850,000 clones, around 78% seen once. There are 16 residues in the CDR3. Sequencing was carried out using memory CD4+ T cells from PBMCs. The subset: CD45RA-negative fraction. The V call is TRBV21-1, the J call TRBJ1-3. TRBV21-1 is a pseudogene segment. The TCR comes from a man between 18 and 35 years old in good health. Some clones in this sample may be carry-over from other donors' samples. Here the CDR3 DNA reads TGTGCCAGCAGCCCTCCTAAAGGGTTTTATGGAAACACCATATATTTT. It yields the protein CASSPPKGFYGNTIYF.